This TCR beta chain appears in the sequencing data of a study of blood T cell repertoires in COVID-19. About the research overall: Donors in the United States, Italy and Spain gave samples during acute or convalescent COVID-19. T cells, B-cell-depleted T cells, or PBMCs supplied cDNA or gDNA.

CDR3 length equals 15 residues. From germline, CDR1 is SQVTM and CDR2 ANQGSEA. V lost 2 bases and J lost 7; bases outside the gene matches: 5. In the original workflow: Reference gene primer amplification gave nucleated cell count estimates. Sequenced by immunoSEQ multiplex PCR; TCRdb stores in-frame clones only, minus some. From that table come the V and J calls and clone size; the DNA was used to work out D and trimming. Among under 300,000 clones listed, around 83% were seen once. The rearrangement uses TRBV29-1 and TRBJ2-1; 13 bases align to TRBD2. Sequenced sample: peripheral blood. The sequence came from a man older than 75 with acute or convalescent COVID-19. The CDR3: CSVESGTSGKNEQFF. Written as DNA, the CDR3 is TGCAGCGTTGAAAGCGGGACTAGCGGGAAGAATGAGCAGTTCTTC.